This T cell receptor beta chain comes out of a study of blood T cell repertoires in COVID-19. Overall study: Nucleic acid was either cDNA or gDNA, and it came from T cells, B-cell-depleted T cells, or PBMCs.

The assay was immunoSEQ multiplex PCR, and TCRdb's table has in-frame clones only and misses some. Of tens of thousands of clones listed, roughly 89% are singletons. Germline trimming cut 2 bases from V and 9 bases from J; bases unmatched to any gene: 4. The CDR3 consists of 14 residues. Germline loops: CDR1 MNHEY, CDR2 SMNVEV (reference sequence). The chain recombines TRBV27 with TRBJ2-1, with 10 bases aligning to TRBD1. The receptor was isolated from a human donor with acute or convalescent COVID-19. The donor label of this sample is uncertain. Sequences were obtained from peripheral blood. For the CDR3, the DNA is TGTGCCAGCAGTTTAGGGACAGGGGTCGGTGAGCAGTTCTTC. Its translation is CASSLGTGVGEQFF.